A single sample gave rise to the 31 T cell receptor beta chains below, sequenced in a study of cytomegalovirus exposure and HLA in healthy donors. Profiled with immunoSEQ multiplex PCR; TCRdb holds only in-frame clones, not every one. The sample includes 45,000 to 60,000 clones, 80% to 95% of them seen just once. Material for sequencing was PBMCs. The origin of the receptors is a woman aged 18-29 years in good health and CMV-seronegative.

This clone was seen a single time. The V and J genes are TRBV7-3 and TRBJ2-7, with D tentatively TRBD2 (6 bases). Looked up from germline, CDR1 is SGHTA and CDR2 is FQGTGA. CDR3 size: 13 residues. Trimming shortened V by 2 bases and J by 7 bases, and 12 bases separated the two germline ends. The CDR3, as DNA: TGTGCCAGCAGCTTAGTACAGGCGGGGGAGCAGTACTTC. This gives the protein CASSLVQAGEQYF.

The chain recombines TRBV7-2 with TRBJ2-7, with D maybe TRBD2 (6 bases). The CDR3 sequence is 15 residues long. Germline lookup yields CDR1 SGHTA and CDR2 FQGNSA. V lost 1 base to trimming and J lost 3 bases, with 13 bases between them. For the CDR3, the DNA is TGTGCCAGCAGCTTAGACGGGGGTGGCAACTACGAGCAGTACGTC. It is translated as CASSLDGGGNYEQYV.

Comment on this clone: Other nucleotide sequences from this sample produce the same CDR3. The rearrangement joins TRBV5-1 to TRBJ2-1, with D uncertain. CDR1 and CDR2 (germline): SGHRS, YFSETQ. V dropped 0 bases and J dropped 10 bases, with 8 bases sitting between them. CDR3 length: 12 residues. The CDR3 region has the DNA TGCGCCAGCAGCTTGGTCTCCGGGGAGCAGTTCTTC. Translating gives CASSLVSGEQFF. Supplemented by reference TRBV5-1 and TRBJ2-1, the full variable domain reads KAGVTQTPRYLIKTRGQQVTLSCSPISGHRSVSWYQQTPGQGLQFLFEYFSETQRNKGNFPGRFSGRQFSNSRSEMNVSTLELGDSALYLCASSLVSGEQFFGPGTRLTVL.

The V call is TRBV2, the J call TRBJ2-1; no firm D call. CDR1 SNHLY and CDR2 FYNNEI come from the germline V gene. V was cut by 3 bases and J by 5 bases, with 11 bases left in between. CDR3 length: 14 amino acids. The CDR3 coding sequence is TGTGCCAGCAGTGAGAGACTGGCGAACAATGAGCAGTTCTTC. This gives the protein CASSERLANNEQFF.

This chain connects TRBV5-1 to TRBJ2-5; D not resolved. The germline V and J ends were trimmed by 1 base and 5 bases, with 3 bases remaining between them. CDR3 length: 11 amino acids. CDR1 is SGHRS, CDR2 YFSETQ, per germline. In DNA, the CDR3 is TGCGCCAGCAGCTTGACTGAGACCCAGTACTTC. It codes for CASSLTETQYF.

In DNA, the CDR3 is TGTGCCAGCAGTTTAGGGGCGGCGACCGGGGAGCTGTTTTTT. Encoded protein: CASSLGAATGELFF. The chain couples TRBV27 to TRBJ2-2; D possibly corresponds to TRBD1 (5 bases). CDR3 length: 14 residues. V was trimmed by 2 bases and J by 5 bases, leaving 9 bases between them. Germline V gene sequence: CDR1 MNHEY, CDR2 SMNVEV (reference sequence).

The chain uses TRBV2 and TRBJ1-5, with 7 bases identical to TRBD1. CDR3 length: 13 amino acids. Trimming cost V 8 bases and J 7 bases; bases outside gene matches: 8. Germline V gene data show CDR1 as SNHLY and CDR2 as FYNNEI. The CDR3: CASDDRDRQPQHF. CDR3 nucleotide sequence: TGTGCCAGCGATGACAGGGATCGACAGCCCCAGCATTTT. Full variable domain (remainder filled in from reference TRBV2 and TRBJ1-5): EPEVTQTPSHQVTQMGQEVILRCVPISNHLYFYWYRQILGQKVEFLVSFYNNEISEKSEIFDDQFSVERPDGSNFTLKIRSTKLEDSAMYFCASDDRDRQPQHFGDGTRLSIL.

The gene calls are TRBV7-2 and TRBJ1-2; D unclear. The CDR3 is made up of 15 amino acids. CDR1 and CDR2 from the germline V gene are SGHTA and FQGNSA. V lost 5 bases and J lost 8, with 21 bases in between. In DNA, the CDR3 is TGTGCCAGCAGCCTCATCCTAGACCGGCCCCCAGGCTACACCTTC. It encodes CASSLILDRPPGYTF.

This rearrangement joins TRBV29-1 to TRBJ2-2; perhaps TRBD2 as D (6 bases). Trimming took 5 bases from V and 3 from J, leaving 16 bases between them. The CDR3 consists of 15 residues. Germline V gives CDR1 SQVTM, CDR2 ANQGSEA. The CDR3 here is CSVKKGLADTGELFF. The CDR3 DNA sequence: TGCAGCGTTAAAAAGGGCTTAGCGGACACCGGGGAGCTGTTTTTT.

CDR3 amino acids: CASRRPGTATGELFF. The CDR3 DNA follows: TGTGCCAGCAGACGGCCGGGGACAGCCACCGGGGAGCTGTTTTTT. The V and J genes are TRBV7-2 and TRBJ2-2, with TRBD1 identical over 7 bases. Germline V gene sequence: CDR1 SGHTA, CDR2 FQGNSA. The CDR3 runs 15 residues. V trimming: 6 bases; J trimming: 4 bases; junction bases outside the gene matches: 8.

This chain connects TRBV5-1 to TRBJ2-1, with TRBD2 matching 9 bases. Per germline, CDR1 SGHRS and CDR2 YFSETQ. The J segment lost 6 bases and the V segment lost 4 bases, leaving 5 bases of the junction unmatched. This CDR3 has 14 amino acids. In DNA form, the CDR3 reads TGCGCCAGCAGCCCCTGGACTAGCGTCAATGAGCAGTTCTTC. As protein: CASSPWTSVNEQFF.

This clone was detected only once. J is TRBJ1-2 and V is TRBV29-1; unclear D gene. V lost 2 bases and J 4 bases, leaving 5 bases between the germline ends. The germline gives CDR1 SQVTM, CDR2 ANQGSEA. CDR3 size: 11 residues. The CDR3 DNA sequence: TGCAGCGTTGAAATCCGCTATGGCTACACCTTC. Translated, it gives CSVEIRYGYTF.

The chain recombines TRBV7-9 with TRBJ1-1; no clear D. The length of the CDR3 is 13 residues. CDR1 is SEHNR and CDR2 is FQNEAQ in the germline V gene (reference sequence). Trimming left V 1 base short and J 6 bases short, with 9 bases between. This CDR3 is CASSLERGSEAFF. The CDR3 DNA reads TGTGCCAGCAGCTTAGAGAGAGGCTCTGAAGCTTTCTTT.

To note about this clone: It is unclear where the CDR3 begins or ends on the DNA, so no DNA is shown, and the CDR3 is as TCRdb lists it. The gene calls are TRBV6-6 and TRBJ2-7; the table gives TRBD1 as D, unverified against the DNA. Both ends counted, the CDR3 spans 14 residues. The V gene's germline CDR1 is MNHNY and CDR2 SVGAGI (reference sequence). Here the CDR3 reads CASSSSTGSYEQYF.

The chain uses TRBV5-4 and TRBJ1-5; TRBD1 is a possible D gene (5 bases). V lost 4 bases and J lost 4, with 9 bases in between. Germline CDR1 reads SGHNT; CDR2 reads YYREEE (reference sequence). CDR3 length: 13 residues. CDR3 sequence (DNA): TGTGCCAGCAGCCGCGACAGAAATCAGCCCCAGCATTTT. Its translation is CASSRDRNQPQHF.

A few counts support this clone. The V gene is TRBV29-1, the J gene TRBJ2-3; 10 bases match TRBD2. The CDR3 runs to 16 residues. J was trimmed by 0 bases and V by 3 bases; bases with no gene match: 6. Germline assignment: CDR1 SQVTM and CDR2 ANQGSEA. CDR3 amino acids: CSVEGLAGDSTDTQYF. The CDR3 DNA follows: TGCAGCGTTGAGGGCCTAGCGGGGGATAGCACAGATACGCAGTATTTT.

This clone was found once. The chain recombines TRBV6-5 with TRBJ1-2, with a tentative D call TRBD1 (6 bases). The CDR3 runs 14 residues. Trimming took off 2 bases at V and 4 bases at J, with 11 bases between the two ends. Germline values: CDR1 MNHEY, CDR2 SVGAGI. In DNA, the CDR3 is TGTGCCAGCAGTTACGGACAGACAACCTATGGCTACACCTTC. This sequence encodes CASSYGQTTYGYTF.

The chain combines TRBV5-6 with TRBJ2-7; 15 bases are a match to TRBD2. V lost 4 bases, J lost 5 bases, and 7 bases stayed unmatched. Germline-derived CDR1 and CDR2 are SGHDT and YYEEEE. The CDR3 is 16 amino acids. CDR3 bases: TGTGCCAGCAGCCCCGGACTAGCGGGAGGGCCCCACGAGCAGTACGTC. This gives the protein CASSPGLAGGPHEQYV.

The gene calls are TRBV4-3 and TRBJ1-5, with a tentative D call TRBD1 (5 bases). The CDR3 length is 14 residues. Trimming took off 1 base at V and 3 bases at J, with 7 bases between the two ends. From germline, CDR1 is LGHNA and CDR2 YSLEER. Here the CDR3 reads CASSQGQSNQPQHF. The CDR3 DNA reads as TGCGCCAGCAGCCAAGGACAGTCCAATCAGCCCCAGCATTTT.

Concerning this clone: At the DNA level, this CDR3 is encoded by other sequences in the same sample as well. The CDR3 region is CASRDLLAIYEQYV. In nucleotides, the CDR3 is TGTGCCAGCAGGGACTTACTAGCGATTTACGAGCAGTACGTC. V usage is TRBV25-1 and J usage is TRBJ2-7; 7 positions agree with TRBD2. CDR3 length: 14 amino acids. With 6 bases clipped from V and 4 bases from J, the junction kept 9 bases outside the gene matches. Looked up from germline, CDR1 is MGHDK and CDR2 is SYGVNS.

This clone occurred once. This sequence joins TRBV9 and TRBJ1-1; 7 nucleotides align to TRBD1. This CDR3 is 12 amino acids long. J gave up 5 bases and V 5 bases, and 3 bases lay outside the gene matches. Germline CDR1 is SGDLS and CDR2 is YYNGEE. CDR3 region: CASSLRGTEAFF. In DNA form, the CDR3 reads TGTGCCAGCAGTCTCAGGGGGACTGAAGCTTTCTTT.

The rearrangement joins TRBV6-1 to TRBJ2-1; D ambiguous. Deletions cut 6 bases from V and 9 bases from J, with 12 bases between. This CDR3 region has 12 residues. Per germline, CDR1 MNHNS and CDR2 SASEGT. CDR3 coding DNA: TGTGCCAGCAGCGCCTATCGAACTGAGCAGTTCTTC. This sequence encodes CASSAYRTEQFF.

V usage is TRBV19 and J usage is TRBJ2-3; TRBD2 aligns across 7 bases. V was clipped by 6 bases and J by 2 bases; unmatched bases: 8. CDR3 length equals 15 residues. Per germline, CDR1 LNHDA and CDR2 SQIVND (reference sequence). As DNA, the CDR3 is TGTGCCAGTAGAGCCACTAGCGAGCCCACAGATACGCAGTATTTT. Its protein is CASRATSEPTDTQYF. Combining the CDR3 with reference TRBV19 and TRBJ2-3 gives the whole variable domain DGGITQSPKYLFRKEGQNVTLSCEQNLNHDAMYWYRQDPGQGLRLIYYSQIVNDFQKGDIAEGYSVSREKKESFPLTVTSAQKNPTAFYLCASRATSEPTDTQYFGPGTRLTVL.

This chain uses TRBV5-8 with TRBJ1-4; 7 nucleotides line up with TRBD1. The CDR3 has 14 residues. J lost 5 bases, V lost 3 bases, and 4 bases had no gene match. Germline V gene sequence: CDR1 SGHTS, CDR2 YDEGEE. CDR3 DNA sequence: TGTGCCAGCAGCTGGTGGGACAGAAATGAAAAACTGTTTTTT. Translation gives CASSWWDRNEKLFF.

The chain employs TRBV2 and TRBJ2-4; TRBD2 agrees at 10 bases. Germline values: CDR1 SNHLY, CDR2 FYNNEI. The junction had 6 bases not matched to a gene; V was cut back by 6 bases and J by 1 base. This CDR3 region has 16 residues. CDR3 sequence (DNA): TGTGCCAGCAGGTCAAGCGGGAGGGCCGCCAAAAACATTCAGTACTTC. This codes for CASRSSGRAAKNIQYF.

This chain uses TRBV5-6 with TRBJ1-3, with D unclear. The CDR3 loop spans 16 amino acids. Trimming shortened V by 0 bases and J by 4 bases, and 14 bases separated the two germline ends. Per the germline V gene, CDR1 is SGHDT and CDR2 is YYEEEE. In DNA form, the CDR3 reads TGTGCCAGCAGCTTGGTGGTCCGGGGATCAGGAAACACCATATATTTT. It yields the protein CASSLVVRGSGNTIYF. Full variable domain (missing parts from reference TRBV5-6 and TRBJ1-3): DAGVTQSPTHLIKTRGQQVTLRCSPKSGHDTVSWYQQALGQGPQFIFQYYEEEERQRGNFPDRFSGHQFPNYSSELNVNALLLGDSALYLCASSLVVRGSGNTIYFGEGSWLTVV.

V gene TRBV5-6 combines with J gene TRBJ1-1; unclear D gene. Germline V gene sequence: CDR1 SGHDT, CDR2 YYEEEE. This CDR3 is 13 amino acids long. V lost 0 bases, J lost 6 bases, and 9 bases lay in between. The CDR3 DNA is TGTGCCAGCAGCTTGGTGACTATCTCTGAAGCTTTCTTT. Translated, it gives CASSLVTISEAFF.

In this sample, this clone turned up a few times. J is TRBJ1-1 and V is TRBV2, with 7 bases matching TRBD1. Trimming at V came to 8 bases and at J to 3 bases, leaving 9 bases not matched to a gene. Germline-derived CDR1 and CDR2 are SNHLY and FYNNEI. This CDR3 contains 14 residues. The CDR3 DNA sequence: TGTGCCAGCCTCAAGGGGGCGCGGGACACTGAAGCTTTCTTT. Residues: CASLKGARDTEAFF.

The rearrangement uses TRBV6-4 and TRBJ2-3, with 7 bases that match TRBD2. The CDR3 contains 15 residues. V was clipped by 2 bases and J by 4 bases; unmatched bases: 6. Germline V gene sequence: CDR1 MRHNA, CDR2 SNTAGT. CDR3 sequence reads: CASSDGEAGPDTQYF. For the CDR3, the DNA is TGTGCCAGCAGTGACGGGGAAGCGGGGCCAGATACGCAGTATTTT.

The CDR3 spells CASRPQGGAGELFF. CDR3 bases: TGTGCCAGCAGGCCACAGGGAGGGGCCGGGGAGCTGTTTTTT. This sequence joins TRBV11-2 and TRBJ2-2; a possible D gene is TRBD2 (7 bases). From germline, CDR1 is SGHAT and CDR2 FQNNGV. The CDR3 is 14 amino acids. V was cut by 6 bases and J by 6 bases, with 14 bases left in between.

The chain has TRBV6-5 and TRBJ1-1; D unclear. Germline V lookup: CDR1 MNHEY, CDR2 SVGAGI. The CDR3 length is 11 residues. The V end was cut by 1 base, the J end by 7 bases, with 4 bases between. This chain's CDR3 is CASSYYGEAFF. CDR3 sequence (DNA): TGTGCCAGCAGTTACTACGGTGAAGCTTTCTTT.